This T cell receptor beta chain comes out of a study of control samples from healthy donors and cancer patients (dated by TCRdb to between 2020 and 2021). From a lookup of the germline V gene, CDR1 and CDR2 are MDHEN and SYDVKM. Inclusive of the bounding cysteine and phenylalanine, the CDR3 is 14 residues long. The entry retains the CDR3 DNA only, 42 bases that are in frame from base 1. V loses 3 bases at its end and J loses 3 bases; junction bases beyond the gene matches: 5. The receptor library was made with the immunoSEQ multiplex PCR assay. TCRdb mirrors the immuneACCESS table, restricted to in-frame sequences. Some clones are absent from its copies; in checked studies, under half trace to an unresolved V gene, and the reason for the others is unknown. The sample yields approximately 170,000 clones; around 88% were counted once. The ten largest account for approximately 4.9% of the sample. Remarks on this clone: Its antigen target is currently unknown. Base-call qualities are not available, and no considerably larger clone is one nucleotide away.

The receptor's source is a woman under 40 in good health. Sequenced material: blood. The chain uses TRBV28 and TRBJ2-7; 7 junctional bases match TRBD2. The CDR3 corresponds to CASSLSGEGYEQYF. The DNA sequence follows: TGTGCCAGCAGTTTGTCCGGGGAGGGCTACGAGCAGTACTTC.